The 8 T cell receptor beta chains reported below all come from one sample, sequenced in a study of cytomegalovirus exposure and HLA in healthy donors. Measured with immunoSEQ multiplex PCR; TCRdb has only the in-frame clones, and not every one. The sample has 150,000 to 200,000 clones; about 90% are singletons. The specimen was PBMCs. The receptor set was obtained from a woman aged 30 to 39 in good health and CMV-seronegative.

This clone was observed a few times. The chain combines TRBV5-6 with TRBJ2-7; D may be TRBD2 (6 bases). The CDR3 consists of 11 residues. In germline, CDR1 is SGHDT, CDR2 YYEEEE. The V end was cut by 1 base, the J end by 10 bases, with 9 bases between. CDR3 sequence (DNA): TGTGCCAGCAGCTTGAAGGGACTCCAGTACTTC. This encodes CASSLKGLQYF.

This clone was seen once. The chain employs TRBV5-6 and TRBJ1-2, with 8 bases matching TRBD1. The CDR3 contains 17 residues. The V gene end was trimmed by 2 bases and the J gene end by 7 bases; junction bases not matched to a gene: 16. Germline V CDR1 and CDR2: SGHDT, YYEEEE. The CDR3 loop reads CASSFRRQGLGLGGYTF. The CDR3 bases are TGTGCCAGCAGCTTTAGGCGACAGGGGCTCGGGCTTGGTGGCTACACCTTC.

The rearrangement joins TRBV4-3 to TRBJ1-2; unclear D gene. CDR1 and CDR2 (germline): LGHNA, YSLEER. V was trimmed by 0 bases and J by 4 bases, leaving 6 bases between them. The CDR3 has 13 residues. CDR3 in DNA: TGCGCCAGCAGCCAAGATGGTCCCTATGGCTACACCTTC. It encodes CASSQDGPYGYTF.

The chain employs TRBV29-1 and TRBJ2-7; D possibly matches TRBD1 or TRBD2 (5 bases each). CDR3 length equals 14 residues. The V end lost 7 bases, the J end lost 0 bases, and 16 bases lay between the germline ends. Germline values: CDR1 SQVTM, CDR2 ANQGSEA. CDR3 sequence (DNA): TGCAGCGCACCGGGACGGGACCTCTCCTACGAGCAGTACTTC. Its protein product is CSAPGRDLSYEQYF.

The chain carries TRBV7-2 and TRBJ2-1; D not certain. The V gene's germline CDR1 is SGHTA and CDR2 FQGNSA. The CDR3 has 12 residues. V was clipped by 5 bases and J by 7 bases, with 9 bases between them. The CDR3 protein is CASSLGRNEQFF. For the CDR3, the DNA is TGTGCCAGCAGCCTCGGGCGAAATGAGCAGTTCTTC.

The DNA of the CDR3 is TGTGCCAGCAGTCCCACCCCAGGGACAGGGGCCAACGTCCTGACTTTC. Translating it yields CASSPTPGTGANVLTF. The V and J genes are TRBV27 and TRBJ2-6; D perhaps matches TRBD1 (6 bases). The V end was cut by 5 bases, the J end by 4 bases, with 15 bases between. Germline V gene lookup returns CDR1 MNHEY and CDR2 SMNVEV (reference sequence). The length of the CDR3 is 16 residues. Together with reference TRBV27 and TRBJ2-6, the CDR3 gives the full variable domain: EAQVTQNPRYLITVTGKKLTVTCSQNMNHEYMSWYRQDPGLGLRQIYYSMNVEVTDKGDVPEGYKVSRKEKRNFPLILESPSPNQTSLYFCASSPTPGTGANVLTFGAGSRLTVL.

CDR3 bases: TGTGCCAGCAGTCATCCCAACGTAGATACGCAGTATTTT. The encoded protein is CASSHPNVDTQYF. The chain carries TRBV27 and TRBJ2-3; D is unresolved. The ends were cut back, 5 bases at V and 5 bases at J, with 11 bases in the middle. This CDR3 spans 13 amino acids. CDR1 is MNHEY and CDR2 is SMNVEV in the germline V gene (reference sequence).

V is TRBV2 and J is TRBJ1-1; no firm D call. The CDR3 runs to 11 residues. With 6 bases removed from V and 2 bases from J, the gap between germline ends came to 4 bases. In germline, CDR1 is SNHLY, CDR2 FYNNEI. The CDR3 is CASRDNTEAFF. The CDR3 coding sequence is TGTGCCAGCAGGGATAACACTGAAGCTTTCTTT.